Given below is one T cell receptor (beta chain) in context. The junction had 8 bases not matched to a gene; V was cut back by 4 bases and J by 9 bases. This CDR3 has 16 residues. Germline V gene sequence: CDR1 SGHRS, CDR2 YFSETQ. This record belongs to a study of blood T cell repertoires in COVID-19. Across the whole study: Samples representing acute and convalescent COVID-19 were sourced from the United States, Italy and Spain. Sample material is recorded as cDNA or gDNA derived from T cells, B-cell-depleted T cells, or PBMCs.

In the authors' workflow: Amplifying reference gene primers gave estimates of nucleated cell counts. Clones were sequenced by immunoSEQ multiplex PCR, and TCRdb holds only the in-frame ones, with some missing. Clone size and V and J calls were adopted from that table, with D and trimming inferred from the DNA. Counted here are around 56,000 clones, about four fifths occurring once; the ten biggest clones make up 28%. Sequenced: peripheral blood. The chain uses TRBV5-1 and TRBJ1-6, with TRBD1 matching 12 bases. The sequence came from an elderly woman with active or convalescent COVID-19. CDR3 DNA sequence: TGCGCCAGCAGCGCTACGGGACAGGGGGCTGTTTCACCCCTCCACTTT. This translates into CASSATGQGAVSPLHF.